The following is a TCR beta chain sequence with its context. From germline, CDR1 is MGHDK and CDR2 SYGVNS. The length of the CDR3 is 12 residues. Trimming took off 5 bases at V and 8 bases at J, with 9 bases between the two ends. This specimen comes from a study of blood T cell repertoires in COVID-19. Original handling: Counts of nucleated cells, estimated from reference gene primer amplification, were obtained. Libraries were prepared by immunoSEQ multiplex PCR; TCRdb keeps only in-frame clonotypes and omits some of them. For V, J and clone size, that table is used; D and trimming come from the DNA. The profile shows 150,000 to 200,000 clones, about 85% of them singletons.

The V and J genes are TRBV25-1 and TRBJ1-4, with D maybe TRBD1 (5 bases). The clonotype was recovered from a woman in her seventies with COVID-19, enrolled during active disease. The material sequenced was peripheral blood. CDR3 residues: CASSLRDEKLFF. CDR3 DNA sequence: TGTGCCAGCAGTCTGCGGGACGAAAAACTGTTTTTT.